The 17 T cell receptor beta chains listed next were all sequenced from one sample in a study of molecular identifiers for immune sequencing clone quantification. Each CDR3 protein is one row after TCRdb ran MiXCR on the PCR reads. The profile shows about 500,000 distinct CDR3 sequences, 20% to 25% of them singletons. Sequences were obtained from naive CD8+ T cells from blood, with Jurkat cell RNA spiked in. Subset given: FACS-sorted CD8+CD4-CCR7+CD45RA+ naive T cells. These receptors all come from a human donor in good health. Some libraries in this study had Jurkat cell RNA spiked in.

Remarks on this clonotype: Just one base apart from a much larger clone, this may be a read error. The chain carries TRBV20-1 and TRBJ2-7, with 8 bases fitting TRBD2. V gave up 6 bases and J gave up 6 bases; unmatched junction bases: 13. Germline V gene lookup returns CDR1 DFQATT and CDR2 SNEGSKA (reference sequence). The length of the CDR3 is 14 residues. In DNA form, the CDR3 reads TGCAGTGCCCCGCTACAGCGGGGGACCTGCGAGCAGTACTTC. Amino acid sequence: CSAPLQRGTCEQYF.

The J gene is TRBJ1-1, the V gene TRBV4-3; no clear D gene. Germline CDR1 LGHNA, CDR2 YSLEER. V was clipped by 0 bases and J by 1 base, with 9 bases between them. The CDR3 runs 15 residues. CDR3 sequence: CASSQEPLWNTEAFF. The CDR3 nucleotides read TGCGCCAGCAGCCAAGAACCCCTGTGGAACACTGAAGCTTTCTTT.

This clonotype turned up a few times. Written as DNA, the CDR3 is TGTGCCAGCAGCTTAGAAGGGGGGTTACCCTACGAGCAGTACTTC. Translation gives CASSLEGGLPYEQYF. The rearrangement links TRBV7-2 to TRBJ2-7; D may match TRBD1 or TRBD2 (6 bases each). The CDR3 spans 15 residues. Germline V lookup: CDR1 SGHTA, CDR2 FQGNSA. V was clipped by 1 base and J by 2 bases, with 12 bases between them.

Only a few counts were recorded for this clonotype. The chain recombines TRBV2 with TRBJ2-7; maybe TRBD1 (5 bases). The CDR3 totals 16 residues. The germline CDR1 and CDR2 sequences are SNHLY and FYNNEI. V was clipped by 2 bases and J by 2 bases, with 16 bases between them. CDR3 nucleotides: TGTGCCAGCAGTGAATCTGTCTGGGCAGGGCCCTACGAGCAGTACTTC. Translation gives CASSESVWAGPYEQYF.

The CDR3 bases are TGTGCCAGCAGTTACGGGGGTGGAGCGTCCCGGTGGGATACGCAGTATTTT. Translating gives CASSYGGGASRWDTQYF. The rearrangement links TRBV6-5 to TRBJ2-3, with D perhaps being TRBD1 or TRBD2 (5 bases each). The germline CDR1 and CDR2 sequences are MNHEY and SVGAGI. Deletions cut 2 bases from V and 6 bases from J, with 21 bases between. CDR3 length: 17 residues.

This clonotype was detected ten times or more. The chain combines TRBV7-9 with TRBJ1-1; the match to TRBD1 covers 7 bases. The germline V gene has CDR1 SEHNR and CDR2 FQNEAQ (reference sequence). V was pared by 0 bases and J by 3 bases, with 4 bases of the junction left unmatched. The CDR3 extends over 15 amino acids. CDR3 nucleotide sequence: TGTGCCAGCAGCTTAGCGCAGGGGGTCGACACTGAAGCTTTCTTT. This encodes CASSLAQGVDTEAFF. Drawing the rest from reference TRBV7-9 and TRBJ1-1, the complete variable domain is DTGVSQNPRHKITKRGQNVTFRCDPISEHNRLYWYRQTLGQGPEFLTYFQNEAQLEKSRLLSDRFSAERPKGSFSTLEIQRTEQGDSAMYLCASSLAQGVDTEAFFGQGTRLTVV.

On this clonotype itself: A much larger clone lies one base from this, so it may be a read error. The chain carries TRBV13 and TRBJ2-4; 11 bases match TRBD1. CDR3 length equals 14 residues. The germline V gene has CDR1 PRHDT and CDR2 FYEKMQ (reference sequence). CDR3 DNA: TGTGCCGGCAGCTACGGACAGGGGGCCGACATTCAGTACTTC. This encodes CAGSYGQGADIQYF.

This rearrangement joins TRBV4-1 to TRBJ1-6; tentatively, D is TRBD1 (5 bases). This CDR3 region has 16 residues. V shed 2 bases and J shed 0 bases, with 8 bases lying between them. Germline V gene lookup returns CDR1 MGHRA and CDR2 YSYEKL. CDR3 nucleotides: TGCGCCAGCAGCCAACAGGGCAGCTCCTATAATTCACCCCTCCACTTT. Translating gives CASSQQGSSYNSPLHF.

V and J are TRBV3-1 and TRBJ1-2; no definite D call. V was cut by 3 bases and J by 0 bases, with 11 bases left in between. Germline CDR1 LGHDT, CDR2 YNNKEL (reference sequence). The CDR3 is 15 amino acids. CDR3 sequence: CASSHTRAANYGYTF. The CDR3 DNA sequence: TGTGCCAGCAGCCATACACGTGCCGCTAACTATGGCTACACCTTC. The full variable domain, in which reference TRBV3-1 and TRBJ1-2 provide the parts outside the CDR3, is DTAVSQTPKYLVTQMGNDKSIKCEQNLGHDTMYWYKQDSKKFLKIMFSYNNKELIINETVPNRFSPKSPDKAHLNLHINSLELGDSAVYFCASSHTRAANYGYTFGSGTRLTVV.

Remarks on this clonotype: This may be a read error: a much more frequent sequence differs by one nucleotide. The V and J genes are TRBV4-3 and TRBJ1-2; D is uncertain. This CDR3 has 15 residues. The germline CDR1 and CDR2 sequences are LGHNA and YSLEER. The ends were cut back, 0 bases at V and 4 bases at J, with 12 bases in the middle. CDR3 DNA: TGCGCCAGCAGCCAAGATCGAGTTCCTGGCTATGGCTACACCTTC. Its protein product is CASSQDRVPGYGYTF.

This clonotype has ten or more counts. V is TRBV7-9 and J is TRBJ2-3; D is unclear. Trimming cost V 5 bases and J 3 bases, with 12 bases left between them. The CDR3 has 14 residues. Germline V lookup: CDR1 SEHNR, CDR2 FQNEAQ (reference sequence). This chain's CDR3 is CASSTVKATDTQYF. In nucleotides, the CDR3 is TGTGCCAGCAGCACGGTTAAGGCAACAGATACGCAGTATTTT.

This clonotype was observed at least ten times. The rearrangement uses TRBV5-1 and TRBJ2-3, with TRBD2 matching 13 bases. The CDR3 length is 16 residues. The germline V gene has CDR1 SGHRS and CDR2 YFSETQ. The trim removed 0 bases at V and 6 bases at J, leaving 4 bases unmatched. The CDR3: CASSLGLAGGVDTQYF. Here the CDR3 DNA reads TGCGCCAGCAGCTTGGGACTAGCGGGGGGCGTGGATACGCAGTATTTT.

The table lists this clonotype with many counts. The chain joins TRBV7-8 to TRBJ1-1; 7 bases fit TRBD1. Germline CDR1 is SGHVS and CDR2 is FQNEAQ. This CDR3 is 15 amino acids long. Losses at the gene ends were 5 bases for V and 3 bases for J; bases not matched to a gene: 9. The CDR3 DNA sequence: TGTGCCAGCAGCCGGGCCGCAGGGGGGCACACTGAAGCTTTCTTT. As protein: CASSRAAGGHTEAFF.

On this clonotype itself: This may arise from a read error, as a much more abundant clone is one base away. J is TRBJ2-2 and V is TRBV11-3; D not certain. The CDR3 has 13 amino acids. Trimming removed 5 bases from V and 2 bases from J, with 6 bases in between. CDR1 SGHNT and CDR2 YENEEA come from the germline V gene. CDR3 amino acids: CASSGHNTGELFF. The CDR3 DNA follows: TGTGCCAGCAGCGGGCACAACACCGGGGAGCTGTTTTTT.

The J gene is TRBJ2-7, the V gene TRBV30; D is unclear. CDR3 size: 12 residues. V dropped 0 bases and J dropped 3 bases, with 6 bases sitting between them. The germline V gene has CDR1 GTSNPN and CDR2 SVGIG (reference sequence). The CDR3 region is CAWSVVDYEQYF. The CDR3 region has the DNA TGTGCCTGGAGTGTAGTGGACTACGAGCAGTACTTC.

This clonotype was counted between two and nine times. Possible read error: a much larger clone is one base away. This chain connects TRBV7-9 to TRBJ1-1; TRBD1 might be the D (6 bases). In germline, CDR1 is SEHNR, CDR2 FQNEAQ (reference sequence). The CDR3 has 16 amino acids. V was clipped by 5 bases and J by 4 bases, with 20 bases between them. The CDR3 DNA reads TGTGCCAGCAGCCCTCAAGGGGGGCTCACGGGCACTGAAGCTTTCTTT. Encoded protein: CASSPQGGLTGTEAFF.

This clonotype was detected a few times. The chain combines TRBV20-1 with TRBJ2-3; D perhaps matches TRBD1 (7 bases). This CDR3 has 16 amino acids. Trimming removed 4 bases at V and 3 bases at J, with 20 bases between. Germline V lookup: CDR1 DFQATT, CDR2 SNEGSKA (reference sequence). CDR3 DNA sequence: TGCAGTGCTACAGCCGACAGGGAGGCTGCTACAGATACGCAGTATTTT. Residues: CSATADREAATDTQYF.